The 30 T cell receptor beta chains below come from one sample, sequenced in a study of Graves' ophthalmopathy and Graves' hyperthyroidism (dated by TCRdb to 2016 to 2019). Instrument on record: Illumina HiSeq 2000. For repertoire sequencing, TCR beta CDR3 regions were amplified from RNA transcripts. The first round was an RT-PCR using HTBI primers with the Qiagen OneStep RT-PCR kit, and this first round was followed by a second-round multiplex PCR, then size selection and purification. TCRdb cleaned the public reads at Q25 with fastp, built clones with MiXCR and kept in-frame beta chains. For every CDR3 protein sequence, its rows merge into one entry that carries the most common genes and DNA. This sample has about 740,000 distinct CDR3 sequences in its table, and 35% to 50% of those were observed once. The ten largest clones capture 44% of the sample. Sequencing used peripheral blood. The receptors stem from an adult man with Graves' ophthalmopathy.

This clonotype was counted at least ten times. The gene calls are TRBV7-9 and TRBJ1-2; D call uncertain. V was pared by 5 bases and J by 4 bases, with 14 bases between. Germline loops: CDR1 SEHNR, CDR2 FQNEAQ (reference sequence). The CDR3 has 14 amino acids. CDR3 loop: CASSLGRDFYGYTF. The CDR3 coding sequence is TGTGCCAGCAGCCTCGGACGCGACTTCTATGGCTACACCTTC.

The J gene is TRBJ2-5, the V gene TRBV7-6; 8 nucleotides agree with TRBD2. The end of the DNA is better explained by TRBJ2-1, so the J call may be wrong. The CDR3 spans 17 residues. CDR1 and CDR2 (germline): SGHVS, FNYEAQ. This CDR3 is CASSLALGREDYNEQFF. The CDR3 DNA sequence: TGTGCCAGCAGCTTAGCGCTTGGGCGGGAGGACTACAATGAGCAGTTCTTC.

This clonotype was seen more than once but under ten times. V gene TRBV7-2 combines with J gene TRBJ2-2; D is ambiguous. V lost 5 bases and J 7 bases, leaving 11 bases between the germline ends. The germline V gene encodes CDR1 SGHTA and CDR2 FQGNSA. The CDR3 is made up of 13 amino acids. CDR3 loop: CASSISKGGELFF. The CDR3 coding sequence is TGTGCCAGCAGCATTAGTAAAGGCGGGGAGCTGTTTTTT.

In its sample, this clonotype was seen many times. V usage is TRBV24-1 and J usage is TRBJ2-5, with D tentatively TRBD2 (6 bases). Trimming took off 3 bases at V and 5 bases at J, with 18 bases between the two ends. CDR1 and CDR2 (germline): KGHDR, SFDVKD. This CDR3 is 16 amino acids long. The CDR3 reads CATSDPEIAGIETQYF. The CDR3 nucleotides are TGTGCCACCAGTGATCCGGAGATTGCGGGGATTGAGACCCAGTACTTC.

This clonotype was seen a few times. The chain uses TRBV7-9 and TRBJ1-6; D possibly corresponds to TRBD1 (5 bases). Trimming took off 3 bases at V and 8 bases at J, with 8 bases between the two ends. There are 13 residues in the CDR3. In germline, CDR1 is SEHNR, CDR2 FQNEAQ (reference sequence). CDR3 nucleotide sequence: TGTGCCAGCAGCTTCCAGGGAGATTCACCCCTCCACTTT. As protein: CASSFQGDSPLHF.

This clonotype was seen many times. The rearrangement joins TRBV2 to TRBJ2-7; 12 bases line up with TRBD2. The germline V gene encodes CDR1 SNHLY and CDR2 FYNNEI. The J segment lost 3 bases and the V segment lost 8 bases, leaving 5 bases of the junction unmatched. This CDR3 is 14 amino acids long. The CDR3 region has the DNA TGTGCCAGCTCCTTGACTAGCGGGAGCTACGAGCAGTACTTC. Amino acids: CASSLTSGSYEQYF.

The chain couples TRBV7-9 to TRBJ2-7, with a possible D match to TRBD1 (5 bases). V lost 5 bases to trimming and J lost 2 bases, with 10 bases between them. The CDR3 runs to 13 residues. Germline CDR1 reads SEHNR; CDR2 reads FQNEAQ (reference sequence). For the CDR3, the DNA is TGTGCCAGCAGCCAAGAAGGGGCCTACGAGCAGTACTTC. This translates into CASSQEGAYEQYF.

V usage is TRBV19 and J usage is TRBJ1-1; D gene unclear. The V and J ends lost 11 bases and 0 bases respectively, with 10 bases between them. CDR3 length: 12 residues. Per the germline V gene, CDR1 is LNHDA and CDR2 is SQIVND (reference sequence). CDR3 region: CAWNSLNTEAFF. The CDR3 DNA sequence: TGTGCCTGGAACAGCTTGAACACTGAAGCTTTCTTT.

This clonotype was counted only a few times. The genes are TRBV9 and TRBJ1-5; D not resolved. There are 14 residues in the CDR3. The germline V gene has CDR1 SGDLS and CDR2 YYNGEE. V lost 0 bases and J lost 1, with 5 bases in between. The CDR3 region has the DNA TGTGCCAGCAGCGTAGGACCCAGCAATCAGCCCCAGCATTTT. This translates into CASSVGPSNQPQHF.

Of note for this clonotype: Since a much larger clone is just one base distant, this may be a read error. The CDR3 does not close with the conserved phenylalanine or tryptophan, likely indicating a read error. V and J are TRBV2 and TRBJ2-7; 10 bases fit TRBD1. The germline V gene encodes CDR1 SNHLY and CDR2 FYNNEI. V was pared by 6 bases and J by 5 bases, with 7 bases of the junction left unmatched. The CDR3 length is 14 residues. CDR3 residues: CASSSSGTGDEQYL. CDR3 in DNA: TGTGCCAGCAGCTCCTCGGGGACAGGGGACGAGCAGTACCTC.

The chain couples TRBV5-1 to TRBJ1-1, with D maybe TRBD1 (6 bases). The V gene lost 3 bases and the J gene lost 0 bases, with 12 bases spanning the gap. Germline V gives CDR1 SGHRS, CDR2 YFSETQ. The CDR3 length is 15 residues. CDR3 in amino acids: CASSSRGTMNTEAFF. The CDR3 region has the DNA TGCGCCAGCAGCTCTCGAGGGACAATGAACACTGAAGCTTTCTTT.

Only one count was recorded for this clonotype. The V call is TRBV20-1, the J call TRBJ2-7, with D tentatively TRBD1 or TRBD2 (7 bases each). The CDR3 covers 15 residues. Between the trimmed V and J ends, which lost 1 base and 3 bases, there was a span of 16 bases. Germline values: CDR1 DFQATT, CDR2 SNEGSKA (reference sequence). The DNA of the CDR3 is TGCAGTGCTAGAGTTGCAGGGGGGGATGGCTACGAGCAGTACTTC. Translating gives CSARVAGGDGYEQYF.

This chain connects TRBV7-6 to TRBJ1-5; maybe TRBD1 (5 bases). The V and J ends lost 4 bases and 0 bases respectively, with 19 bases between them. Per germline, CDR1 SGHVS and CDR2 FNYEAQ. The CDR3 is 18 residues long. CDR3 sequence: CASSSREGEEDSNQPQHF. CDR3 DNA sequence: TGTGCCAGCAGCTCCAGGGAAGGGGAGGAAGATAGCAATCAGCCCCAGCATTTT.

The gene calls are TRBV19 and TRBJ2-5; no clear D. CDR1 and CDR2 (germline): LNHDA, SQIVND (reference sequence). The V gene lost 3 bases and the J gene lost 2 bases, with 13 bases spanning the gap. The CDR3 is made up of 15 amino acids. The CDR3 loop reads CASSIPRNGQETQYF. The CDR3 DNA reads as TGTGCCAGTAGTATCCCCAGAAATGGGCAAGAGACCCAGTACTTC.

As concerns this clonotype: Germline and junction disagree at one end, which may indicate a read error. The CDR3 loop reads CASSLAGGLYDYTF. As DNA, the CDR3 is TGTGCCAGCAGCTTAGCAGGGGGCCTCTATGACTACACCTTC. The chain has TRBV7-9 and TRBJ1-2, with 7 positions matching TRBD1. CDR1 and CDR2 (germline): SEHNR, FQNEAQ (reference sequence). The CDR3 loop spans 14 amino acids.

The sample holds a few counts of this clonotype. The chain carries TRBV10-3 and TRBJ2-5; D gene ambiguous. This CDR3 region has 13 residues. The ends were cut back, 2 bases at V and 5 bases at J, with 9 bases in the middle. The germline V gene encodes CDR1 ENHRY and CDR2 SYGVKD. The CDR3 DNA is TGTGCCATCAGTGAGCTGCAGCAGGAGACCCAGTACTTC. Its translation is CAISELQQETQYF.

This clonotype has more than one count but fewer than ten. This sequence joins TRBV5-6 and TRBJ2-5; D may be TRBD2 (5 bases). Germline V gene data show CDR1 as SGHDT and CDR2 as YYEEEE. This CDR3 contains 16 residues. V dropped 3 bases and J dropped 5 bases, with 20 bases sitting between them. Written as DNA, the CDR3 is TGTGCCAGCAGCTCACCGGAGGCCCCTGCTTCGGAGACCCAGTACTTC. The encoded protein is CASSSPEAPASETQYF.

Worth noting for this clonotype: A much larger clonotype is one base distant, so this may be a read error. The J gene is TRBJ1-2, the V gene TRBV7-9, with D hard to call. Trimming cost V 2 bases and J 3 bases, with 10 bases left between them. CDR3 length equals 14 residues. Germline V gives CDR1 SEHNR, CDR2 FQNEAQ (reference sequence). CDR3 sequence (DNA): TGTGCCAGCAGCTTATCTGGGCCGGACTATGGCTACACCTTC. The encoded protein is CASSLSGPDYGYTF. The full variable domain, completed using reference TRBV7-9 and TRBJ1-2, is DTGVSQNPRHKITKRGQNVTFRCDPISEHNRLYWYRQTLGQGPEFLTYFQNEAQLEKSRLLSDRFSAERPKGSFSTLEIQRTEQGDSAMYLCASSLSGPDYGYTFGSGTRLTVV.

The CDR3 sequence: CASSSGMLPYNEQFF. The CDR3 bases are TGTGCCAGCAGCTCCGGGATGTTGCCCTACAATGAGCAGTTCTTC. The chain couples TRBV11-2 to TRBJ2-1; D might be TRBD2 (5 bases). V lost 4 bases, J lost 2 bases, and 12 bases lay in between. CDR3 length: 15 amino acids. From germline, CDR1 is SGHAT and CDR2 FQNNGV.

Ten or more counts support this clonotype. This chain uses TRBV7-9 with TRBJ2-6; no clear D. Trimming took off 4 bases at V and 1 base at J, with 8 bases between the two ends. The CDR3 extends over 15 amino acids. CDR1 is SEHNR, CDR2 FQNEAQ, per germline (reference sequence). CDR3 sequence reads: CASSSALSGANVLTF. For the CDR3, the DNA is TGTGCCAGCAGCTCGGCCCTGTCTGGGGCCAACGTCCTGACTTTC.

V and J are TRBV9 and TRBJ1-6; 7 bases map to TRBD1. Trimming cost V 0 bases and J 6 bases; bases outside gene matches: 6. The germline gives CDR1 SGDLS, CDR2 YYNGEE. The CDR3 loop spans 16 amino acids. CDR3 protein: CASSVAGTESNSPLHF. The CDR3 DNA is TGTGCCAGCAGCGTAGCCGGGACAGAATCTAATTCACCCCTCCACTTT.

This sequence joins TRBV29-1 and TRBJ2-6; possibly TRBD2 for D (5 bases). Trimming pared 6 bases from V and 11 bases from J, leaving 20 bases between. Per germline, CDR1 SQVTM and CDR2 ANQGSEA. The CDR3 spans 14 residues. The CDR3 DNA is TGCAGCGTCAACGACGGACTGGGTACCTACGTCCTGACTTTC. Its translation: CSVNDGLGTYVLTF. Looking up the rest from reference TRBV29-1 and TRBJ2-6 gives the full variable domain: SAVISQKPSRDICQRGTSLTIQCQVDSQVTMMFWYRQQPGQSLTLIATANQGSEATYESGFVIDKFPISRPNLTFSTLTVSNMSPEDSSIYLCSVNDGLGTYVLTFGAGSRLTVL.

The chain recombines TRBV20-1 with TRBJ2-5; either TRBD1 or TRBD2 may supply D (5 bases each). V dropped 0 bases and J dropped 5 bases, with 16 bases sitting between them. Looked up from germline, CDR1 is DFQATT and CDR2 is SNEGSKA (reference sequence). The CDR3 loop spans 15 amino acids. CDR3 nucleotide sequence: TGCAGTGCTAGAGATGTGGGCAGGGACCTCGAGACCCAGTACTTC. It translates to CSARDVGRDLETQYF.

This clonotype has more than one count but fewer than ten. A much larger clone is a single base away; this may be a read error. J is TRBJ1-6 and V is TRBV12-3 or TRBV12-4; D is undetermined. Trimming cost V 3 bases and J 14 bases, with 17 bases left between them. CDR3 length: 14 residues. For the CDR3, the DNA is TGTGCCAGCAGTTTCAACTCAGTGGGATCATCCCTCCACTTT. Protein: CASSFNSVGSSLHF.

CDR3 sequence: CASSLIEVGFTEAFF. Written as DNA, the CDR3 is TGTGCCAGCAGCCTGATTGAGGTCGGGTTCACTGAAGCTTTCTTT. This chain links TRBV7-2 with TRBJ1-1; D gene ambiguous. There are 15 residues in the CDR3. V was trimmed by 5 bases and J by 4 bases, leaving 17 bases between them. Germline CDR1 is SGHTA and CDR2 is FQGNSA.

V and J are TRBV11-2 and TRBJ2-2, with D tentatively TRBD1 (6 bases). The CDR3 spans 13 residues. Germline CDR1 is SGHAT and CDR2 is FQNNGV. Trimming removed 6 bases at V and 5 bases at J, with 10 bases between. The CDR3 loop reads CASRFTGTGELFF. As DNA, the CDR3 is TGTGCCAGCAGATTTACAGGGACCGGGGAGCTGTTTTTT.

This sequence joins TRBV25-1 and TRBJ2-2, with D perhaps being TRBD1 or TRBD2 (6 bases each). V was pared by 6 bases and J by 8 bases, with 25 bases between. The CDR3 runs 17 residues. Germline V lookup: CDR1 MGHDK, CDR2 SYGVNS. DNA for the CDR3: TGTGCCAGCAGCCAAGAACCCGGGGGCGATAGTGGGGGGGAGCTGTTTTTT. Protein: CASSQEPGGDSGGELFF.

This clonotype was counted ten times or more. This sequence joins TRBV12-3 or TRBV12-4 and TRBJ1-2; 10 nucleotides align to TRBD1. The CDR3 is 15 amino acids. Trimming took 5 bases from V and 7 from J; bases not matched to a gene: 10. The CDR3 here is CASSPKGQGFSGYTF. The CDR3 coding sequence is TGTGCCAGCAGTCCTAAGGGACAGGGGTTTAGTGGCTACACCTTC.

V is TRBV12-3 or TRBV12-4 and J is TRBJ1-2; D not resolved. V was cut by 1 base and J by 4 bases, with 7 bases left in between. There are 13 residues in the CDR3. DNA of the CDR3: TGTGCCAGCAGTTTAGAGGAGGGCTATGGCTACACCTTC. It codes for CASSLEEGYGYTF.

This clonotype showed up many times. The chain recombines TRBV13 with TRBJ1-2; 7 positions match TRBD1. CDR3 length: 14 residues. V shed 5 bases and J 2 bases; nucleotides not matched to a gene: 5. The V gene's germline CDR1 is PRHDT and CDR2 FYEKMQ (reference sequence). CDR3 loop: CASSPRGQNYGYTF. DNA of the CDR3: TGTGCCAGCAGCCCCCGGGGACAGAACTATGGCTACACCTTC.